This T cell receptor beta chain was sequenced during a study of blood T cell repertoires in COVID-19. Across the whole study: Nucleic acid was either cDNA or gDNA, and it came from T cells, B-cell-depleted T cells, or PBMCs.

This clone turned up a few times. Germline V gives CDR1 MNHNY, CDR2 SVGAGI (reference sequence). With 6 bases removed from V and 12 bases from J, the gap between germline ends came to 18 bases. This CDR3 is 13 amino acids long. The data were produced by immunoSEQ multiplex PCR, yet TCRdb's version contains in-frame clones alone and is incomplete. This sample has about 59,000 clones, with roughly 80% found just once. The source material was peripheral blood. The receptor was isolated from a man at least 80 years old with acute or convalescent COVID-19. This chain joins TRBV6-6 and TRBJ2-1; no clear D. Here the CDR3 reads CASRTLLGGVQFF. The CDR3 coding sequence is TGTGCCAGCAGAACCCTTCTCGGCGGAGTGCAGTTCTTC.